The clone carrying this T cell receptor beta chain was found once. In the original processing: It was from reference gene primer amplification that nucleated cell counts were estimated. Profiled with immunoSEQ multiplex PCR; TCRdb holds only in-frame clones, not every one. From that table come the V and J calls and clone size; the DNA was used to work out D and trimming. The top ten clones hold 4% to 5.5% of a sample with around 99,000 clones, over 60% of them seen once. This record belongs to a study of blood T cell repertoires in COVID-19. The overall study: Material from acute and convalescent COVID-19 was sourced from the United States, Italy and Spain. PBMCs, B-cell-depleted T cells, or T cells were the source of the cDNA or gDNA that made up the material.

Sequenced input: peripheral blood. This TCR derives from a man aged 70-80 years with acute or convalescent COVID-19.

The CDR3 loop reads CASSPLVAGQGNEQFF. In nucleotides, the CDR3 is TGTGCCAGCTCACCACTCGTGGCGGGACAGGGCAATGAGCAGTTCTTC. The chain recombines TRBV18 with TRBJ2-1; TRBD1 aligns across 9 bases. The CDR3 consists of 16 residues. V was pared by 1 base and J by 6 bases, with 7 bases of the junction left unmatched. Germline V gives CDR1 KGHSH, CDR2 LQKENI.